The sequence of this T cell receptor (beta chain) was determined in a study of CD8 T cells in Susac syndrome. Random hexamers served to reverse transcribe roughly 0.5 to 1 ug RNA. TCRdb reprocessed the immunoSEQ multiplex PCR reads with MiXCR, giving one entry per CDR3 protein. The repertoire holds roughly 120,000 distinct CDR3 sequences, roughly 94% seen once, with about 0.13% in the top ten. The CDR3 has 13 amino acids. Trimming shortened V by 0 bases and J by 4 bases, and 8 bases separated the two germline ends. Looked up from germline, CDR1 is SGHRS and CDR2 is YFSETQ. This receptor was taken from a human donor with multiple sclerosis. The genes are TRBV5-1 and TRBJ2-7, with D hard to call. The specimen sequenced was CD4+ T cells from PBMCs. Here the CDR3 reads CASSLDAVYEQYF. The CDR3, as DNA: TGCGCCAGCAGCTTGGACGCGGTATACGAGCAGTACTTC.